A selection of T cell receptor beta chains follows, all from one sample in a study of T cell changes during pregnancy in multiple sclerosis. Assay used: immunoSEQ multiplex PCR; TCRdb lists only in-frame clones, some missing. The table has fewer than 40,000 clones, roughly 89% seen once. Sample: CD4+ T cells from peripheral blood mononuclear cells, taken in the second trimester of pregnancy. The receptors shown here come from a female donor in good health, enrolled as a control in a pregnancy study. The CDR3 runs from the conserved cysteine through the conserved F or W. A D gene is named only where the DNA matches it firmly. Not every row has a clone size; where given, it reads once, few, many or a size class.

CDR3 protein | CDR3 DNA | clone size | V gene | D gene | J gene
CASSLITSGRYNSPLHF | TGTGCCAGCAGCTTGATCACCAGCGGCCGCTATAATTCACCCCTCCACTTT | - | TRBV7-8 | - | TRBJ1-6
CSVGGGVSGVGGYTF | TGCAGCGTTGGAGGAGGTGTGTCGGGGGTTGGCGGCTACACCTTC | few | TRBV29-1 | - | TRBJ1-2
CASSYLRGDQETQYF | TGTGCCAGCAGCTACCTCAGGGGAGACCAAGAGACCCAGTACTTC | - | TRBV5-5 | - | TRBJ2-5
CASSLSGSNYGYTF | TGTGCCAGCAGCTTATCGGGGAGTAACTATGGCTACACCTTC | - | TRBV7-9 | - | TRBJ1-2
CASGHSGRVGTQYF | TGTGCCAGCGGACATAGCGGGAGAGTGGGTACGCAGTATTTT | - | TRBV28 | TRBD2 | TRBJ2-3
CASSVQGVNTEAFF | TGTGCCAGCAGTGTTCAGGGGGTGAACACTGAAGCTTTCTTT | - | TRBV6-5 | TRBD1 | TRBJ1-1
CASSISGREQYF | TGTGCCAGCAGCATTAGCGGGAGGGAGCAGTACTTC | once | TRBV28 | TRBD2 | TRBJ2-7
CASSPGSNYEQYF | TGTGCCAGCTCACCAGGTAGTAACTACGAGCAGTACTTC | - | TRBV18 | - | TRBJ2-7
CASNLFPAGGLNEQFF | TGTGCCAGCAACCTTTTCCCGGCGGGAGGGTTGAATGAGCAGTTCTTC | - | TRBV19 | TRBD2 | TRBJ2-1
CASSGRTGGNSPLHF | TGTGCCAGCAGCGGGAGGACAGGGGGGAATTCACCCCTCCACTTT | - | TRBV5-6 | TRBD1 | TRBJ1-6
CASSYKGINEQFF | TGTGCCAGCAGTTACAAGGGGATCAATGAGCAGTTCTTC | - | TRBV6-5 | - | TRBJ2-1
CASSAIEGYEQFF | TGTGCCAGCTCGGCTATAGAGGGCTATGAGCAGTTCTTC | - | TRBV18 | - | TRBJ2-1
CASSNQGAGTEAFF | TGTGCCAGCAGTAACCAGGGGGCAGGTACTGAAGCTTTCTTT | - | TRBV6-6 | TRBD1 | TRBJ1-1
CASSLNGGAGDTQYF | TGCGCCAGCAGCTTGAACGGGGGGGCTGGAGATACGCAGTATTTT | - | TRBV5-1 | TRBD2 | TRBJ2-3
CASSVARAADTQYF | TGTGCCAGCAGCGTAGCCAGGGCAGCAGATACGCAGTATTTT | - | TRBV9 | - | TRBJ2-3
CASSLDPGGQNEQFF | TGTGCCAGCAGCTTGGACCCAGGGGGCCAGAATGAGCAGTTCTTC | - | TRBV5-4 | TRBD1 | TRBJ2-1
CASGDRGRTNEKLFF | TGTGCCAGCGGTGATCGTGGCAGGACAAATGAAAAACTGTTTTTT | - | TRBV7-2 | - | TRBJ1-4
CASSEGAANEKLFF | TGTGCCAGCAGTGAGGGGGCCGCTAATGAAAAACTGTTTTTT | - | TRBV2 | - | TRBJ1-4
CASSLTSEGETQYF | TGCGCCAGCAGCTTGACGTCCGAGGGAGAGACCCAGTACTTC | - | TRBV5-1 | - | TRBJ2-5
CASSLRAGDGYTF | TGTGCCAGCAGTTTACGCGCAGGGGACGGCTACACCTTC | - | TRBV28 | - | TRBJ1-2
CASSVLGGSLVHTEAFF | TGTGCCAGCAGCGTATTGGGGGGGAGTCTAGTTCACACTGAAGCTTTCTTT | - | TRBV9 | - | TRBJ1-1
CASSQERGGWGNEQFF | TGCGCCAGCAGCCAAGAACGGGGGGGCTGGGGTAATGAGCAGTTCTTC | - | TRBV4-1 | TRBD2 | TRBJ2-1